This T cell receptor beta chain was recovered during a study of blood T cell repertoires in COVID-19. As for the study in general: T cells, B-cell-depleted T cells, or PBMCs supplied cDNA or gDNA.

Germline-derived CDR1 and CDR2 are SEHNR and FQNEAQ (reference sequence). CDR3 length equals 16 residues. V was trimmed by 0 bases and J by 0 bases, leaving 9 bases between them. The authors' processing: Amplification from reference gene primers served as the basis for estimated nucleated cell counts. Data came from immunoSEQ multiplex PCR; TCRdb stores just in-frame clones and leaves some out. Clone size and V and J calls were adopted from that table, with D and trimming inferred from the DNA. The data contain under 75,000 clones, about 86% of them seen just once; the ten biggest clones take up 5% to 6.5%.

This rearrangement joins TRBV7-9 to TRBJ1-3, with unresolved D. Sequencing was carried out using peripheral blood. The source of this sequence is a human donor in a cohort sampled during active COVID-19. The CDR3 coding sequence is TGTGCCAGCAGCTTAGCATCCGACTACTCTGGAAACACCATATATTTT. As protein: CASSLASDYSGNTIYF.